The 13 T cell receptor beta chains presented below share a single source sample, sequenced in a study of T cells after yellow fever vaccination. MiXCR, run by TCRdb on the 5' RACE reads, gives a single entry per CDR3 protein. The sample yields hundreds of thousands of distinct CDR3 sequences, around 3.6% seen once. Specimen: PBMCs, collected on the day of the yellow fever booster vaccination. Receptor source: a man younger than 30 who received the YFV17D yellow fever vaccine.

This clonotype has at least ten counts. V and J are TRBV20-1 and TRBJ1-5, with no clear D. CDR3 size: 14 residues. Germline V gene data show CDR1 as DFQATT and CDR2 as SNEGSKA (reference sequence). The V and J ends lost 3 bases and 6 bases respectively, with 15 bases between them. CDR3 sequence reads: CSARRNAWPQPQHF. The CDR3, as DNA: TGCAGTGCTAGGAGGAACGCATGGCCTCAGCCCCAGCATTTT.

The chain combines TRBV5-5 with TRBJ2-5; D remains ambiguous. V dropped 0 bases and J dropped 5 bases, with 8 bases sitting between them. Looked up from germline, CDR1 is SGHKS and CDR2 is YYEKEE (reference sequence). This CDR3 contains 13 residues. This CDR3 is CASSLDSWETQYF. Written as DNA, the CDR3 is TGTGCCAGCAGCTTGGACAGCTGGGAGACCCAGTACTTC.

The chain carries TRBV7-6 and TRBJ1-6, with 10 bases lining up with TRBD1. J gave up 8 bases and V 0 bases, and 1 base lay outside the gene matches. The CDR3 has 15 amino acids. In germline, CDR1 is SGHVS, CDR2 FNYEAQ. CDR3 bases: TGTGCCAGCAGCTTAGCCGGGACAGGGGATTCACCCCTCCACTTT. Translating it yields CASSLAGTGDSPLHF. The variable domain in full, with the rest retrieved from reference TRBV7-6 and TRBJ1-6, is GAGVSQSPRYKVTKRGQDVALRCDPISGHVSLYWYRQALGQGPEFLTYFNYEAQQDKSGLPNDRFSAERPEGSISTLTIQRTEQRDSAMYRCASSLAGTGDSPLHFGNGTRLTVT.

The table lists this clonotype with a few counts. This chain connects TRBV19 to TRBJ2-2, with D perhaps assigned TRBD1 or TRBD2 (5 bases each). CDR3 length equals 15 residues. Trimming removed 7 bases at V and 5 bases at J, with 17 bases between. Germline V gene lookup returns CDR1 LNHDA and CDR2 SQIVND (reference sequence). The CDR3 DNA is TGTGCCAGTACCCCACGGGGCAGATCGACCGGGGAGCTGTTTTTT. Residues: CASTPRGRSTGELFF.

The J gene is TRBJ1-4, the V gene TRBV28; possible D gene TRBD1, 5 bases. There are 15 residues in the CDR3. Germline lookup yields CDR1 MDHEN and CDR2 SYDVKM. Trimming shortened V by 7 bases and J by 5 bases, and 17 bases separated the two germline ends. CDR3: CASTRGSGTNEKLFF. The CDR3 bases are TGTGCCAGCACCCGGGGGTCCGGGACGAATGAAAAACTGTTTTTT.

The V and J genes are TRBV28 and TRBJ1-4; D is uncertain. This CDR3 contains 15 residues. The germline V gene encodes CDR1 MDHEN and CDR2 SYDVKM. Trimming cost V 9 bases and J 4 bases, with 18 bases left between them. CDR3 amino acids: CASRRLYVDNEKLFF. Here the CDR3 DNA reads TGTGCCAGTCGGCGACTATATGTGGATAATGAAAAACTGTTTTTT.

This clonotype occurred a few times. This chain connects TRBV18 to TRBJ2-7, with 8 nucleotides matching TRBD1. The junction had 8 bases not matched to a gene; V was cut back by 6 bases and J by 7 bases. This CDR3 has 13 residues. The germline V gene encodes CDR1 KGHSH and CDR2 LQKENI. The CDR3 DNA sequence: TGTGCCAGCTCGGCGGGACAGGCTTTAGAGCAGTACTTC. Amino acid sequence: CASSAGQALEQYF.

This clonotype was counted many times. The chain couples TRBV5-1 to TRBJ2-7; D remains ambiguous. The germline V gene encodes CDR1 SGHRS and CDR2 YFSETQ. The V end was cut by 4 bases, the J end by 4 bases, with 9 bases between. The CDR3 consists of 12 residues. Here the CDR3 reads CASSEDVYEQYF. CDR3 nucleotides: TGCGCCAGCAGCGAAGATGTTTACGAGCAGTACTTC.

Many counts were recorded for this clonotype. The chain is built from TRBV24-1 and TRBJ2-5; D is ambiguous. The CDR3 has 14 residues. The germline CDR1 and CDR2 sequences are KGHDR and SFDVKD. The V end was cut by 2 bases, the J end by 5 bases, with 11 bases between. CDR3 region: CATSDSSVRETQYF. DNA for the CDR3: TGTGCCACCAGTGATTCGTCGGTTCGGGAGACCCAGTACTTC.

V and J are TRBV5-1 and TRBJ2-2; D is ambiguous. The CDR3 covers 11 residues. Germline-derived CDR1 and CDR2 are SGHRS and YFSETQ. The CDR3 DNA sequence: TGCGCAAGCTTCTTGCAGGGGGAGCTGTTTTTT. This gives the protein CASFLQGELFF.

This clonotype was detected many times. The V call is TRBV5-1, the J call TRBJ1-6; tentatively, D is TRBD1 (6 bases). The germline V and J ends were trimmed by 4 bases and 7 bases, with 9 bases remaining between them. The CDR3 spans 13 residues. CDR1 is SGHRS and CDR2 is YFSETQ in the germline V gene. As DNA, the CDR3 is TGCGCCAGCAGCGTCACAGGGAATTCACCCCTCCACTTT. It yields the protein CASSVTGNSPLHF.

This clonotype was observed at least ten times. J is TRBJ2-7 and V is TRBV2; D remains ambiguous. Germline values: CDR1 SNHLY, CDR2 FYNNEI. CDR3 length: 12 residues. The germline V and J ends were trimmed by 0 bases and 9 bases, with 9 bases remaining between them. The CDR3 region is CASSEAMHGQYF. CDR3 DNA sequence: TGTGCCAGCAGTGAAGCAATGCACGGGCAGTACTTC.

This clonotype was recorded a few times. The chain recombines TRBV2 with TRBJ2-3; TRBD2 agrees at 7 bases. This CDR3 has 14 amino acids. With V trimmed by 7 bases and J by 3 bases, 7 bases remained unmatched. Germline assignment: CDR1 SNHLY and CDR2 FYNNEI. The CDR3 reads CASIARGETDTQYF. In nucleotides, the CDR3 is TGTGCCAGCATCGCTCGGGGGGAGACAGATACGCAGTATTTT.